This TCR beta chain came from a study of PD-1 blockade in classical Hodgkin lymphoma. Study at large: Intravenous infusions of nivolumab 3 mg/kg reached patients every 2 weeks. General study points: CD4+ TCR diversity rose significantly by C4D1, and CD8+ TCR diversity did not. Diversity similar to that of newly diagnosed patients was seen at baseline in complete responders. Differences between repertoires have undefined causes, possibly disease activity or prior therapy.

Every patient had relapsed following autologous stem cell transplantation, and cohorts differed in brentuximab vedotin exposure. V shed 0 bases and J shed 4 bases, with 22 bases lying between them. This CDR3 has 18 amino acids. Per germline, CDR1 SGHRS and CDR2 YFSETQ. Profiling relied on immunoSEQ multiplex PCR, and the TCRdb table lists in-frame clones only, not all of them. The sample consists of over 50,000 clones, 73% of them appearing once. As for this clone: Its antigen is currently unknown.

The input for sequencing was peripheral blood mononuclear cells (PBMCs), taken before the second cycle of nivolumab. V usage is TRBV5-1 and J usage is TRBJ1-1, with D tentatively TRBD1 (5 bases). The TCR was taken from a human donor with classical Hodgkin lymphoma. The CDR3 here is CASSLGQDGGFGFTEAFF. CDR3 nucleotides: TGCGCCAGCAGCTTGGGGCAGGATGGGGGATTTGGTTTCACTGAAGCTTTCTTT.